These T cell receptor beta chains were read from a single sample in a study of control samples from healthy donors and cancer patients. Repertoires were generated with immunoSEQ multiplex PCR, while TCRdb's copy carries only in-frame clones and drops some. The sample holds about 160,000 clones, approximately 96% seen once. The sample consisted of blood. These TCRs come from a woman aged 40 to 50 in good health. CDR3s include the opening cysteine and the closing phenylalanine or tryptophan. The D gene is left open where the match is weak. Only part of the rows carry a size: once, few, many, or a class if the clone is expanded.

clone_size: NA
d_call: NA
j_call: TRBJ1-1
v_call: TRBV7-3
cdr3_nt: TGTGCCAGCAGCTTAGGTGAGGCCATTGGTACTGAAGCTTTCTTT
cdr3_aa: CASSLGEAIGTEAFF

clone_size: NA
d_call: NA
j_call: TRBJ2-7
v_call: TRBV18
cdr3_nt: TGTGCCAGCTCACCCGGGACTGCCACTAACTACGAGCAGTACTTC
cdr3_aa: CASSPGTATNYEQYF

clone_size: NA
d_call: NA
j_call: TRBJ2-1
v_call: TRBV14
cdr3_nt: TGTGCCAGCAGTCCTGGGGGGGCCCCCAACAATGAGCAGTTCTTC
cdr3_aa: CASSPGGAPNNEQFF

clone_size: NA
d_call: NA
j_call: TRBJ1-2
v_call: TRBV14
cdr3_nt: TGTGCCAGCAGCCTACGACAGGCTAACTATGGCTACACCTTC
cdr3_aa: CASSLRQANYGYTF

clone_size: once
d_call: NA
j_call: TRBJ1-2
v_call: TRBV4-3
cdr3_nt: TGCGCCAGCAGCCAAGATTGGGCAGGGCCTTACACCTATGGCTACACCTTC
cdr3_aa: CASSQDWAGPYTYGYTF

clone_size: NA
d_call: TRBD1
j_call: TRBJ1-1
v_call: TRBV18
cdr3_nt: TGTGCCAGCTCACCACAGACAGGGCTTCACACTGAAGCTTTCTTT
cdr3_aa: CASSPQTGLHTEAFF

clone_size: few
d_call: TRBD2
j_call: TRBJ2-7
v_call: TRBV14
cdr3_nt: TGTGCCAGCAGCCCTAGCGGACTAGCCGATAGCTCCTACGAGCAGTACTTC
cdr3_aa: CASSPSGLADSSYEQYF

clone_size: NA
d_call: NA
j_call: TRBJ2-1
v_call: TRBV28
cdr3_nt: TGTGCCAGCAGTGCCCACCAGGGTAGCTCCTACAATGAGCAGTTCTTC
cdr3_aa: CASSAHQGSSYNEQFF

clone_size: NA
d_call: NA
j_call: TRBJ1-2
v_call: TRBV19
cdr3_nt: TGTGCCAGTAGTAACAGCCGTCTCTATGGCTACACCTTC
cdr3_aa: CASSNSRLYGYTF

clone_size: NA
d_call: NA
j_call: TRBJ2-2
v_call: TRBV6-2/TRBV6-3
cdr3_nt: TGTGCCAGTAGTTTGGGATGGACCGGGGAGCTGTTTTTT
cdr3_aa: CASSLGWTGELFF

clone_size: NA
d_call: NA
j_call: TRBJ2-7
v_call: TRBV5-6
cdr3_nt: TGTGCCAGCAGCTTAAGCCCCTACGAGCAGTACTTC
cdr3_aa: CASSLSPYEQYF

clone_size: NA
d_call: NA
j_call: TRBJ1-2
v_call: TRBV9
cdr3_nt: TGTGCCAGCAGCCTAGGCCTGGGGAATCAGGAAGGTGGCTACACCTTC
cdr3_aa: CASSLGLGNQEGGYTF

clone_size: NA
d_call: NA
j_call: TRBJ2-3
v_call: TRBV4-3
cdr3_nt: TGCGCCAGCAGCCAAGATCCCGGACAGGACTACACAGATACGCAGTATTTT
cdr3_aa: CASSQDPGQDYTDTQYF

clone_size: NA
d_call: NA
j_call: TRBJ1-2
v_call: TRBV19
cdr3_nt: TGTGCCAGTAGTATGGTCAGCTTCTATGGCTACACCTTC
cdr3_aa: CASSMVSFYGYTF

clone_size: NA
d_call: NA
j_call: TRBJ2-3
v_call: TRBV5-1
cdr3_nt: TGCGCCAGCAGCTTGGGTACGGGACGGAACACAGATACGCAGTATTTT
cdr3_aa: CASSLGTGRNTDTQYF

clone_size: NA
d_call: TRBD1
j_call: TRBJ1-1
v_call: TRBV6-1
cdr3_nt: TGTGCCAGCAGTGGCCTGTGGGACAGGAACTTTGGGCGGACTGAAGCTTTCTTT
cdr3_aa: CASSGLWDRNFGRTEAFF

clone_size: NA
d_call: NA
j_call: TRBJ1-5
v_call: TRBV11-2
cdr3_nt: TGTGCCAGCAGCTTAGATCGGGGGAATCAGCCCCAGCATTTT
cdr3_aa: CASSLDRGNQPQHF

clone_size: NA
d_call: TRBD1
j_call: TRBJ1-2
v_call: TRBV4-3
cdr3_nt: TGCGCCAGCAGCCAAGAAGGGGGCGGTTATGGCTACACCTTC
cdr3_aa: CASSQEGGGYGYTF

clone_size: NA
d_call: TRBD1
j_call: TRBJ1-1
v_call: TRBV10-3
cdr3_nt: TGTGCCATCAGTGGTCGGACAGGTTCTGAAGCTTTCTTT
cdr3_aa: CAISGRTGSEAFF

clone_size: NA
d_call: NA
j_call: TRBJ1-5
v_call: TRBV19
cdr3_nt: TGTGCCAGTAGCCGGACATCGCTGCCCCAGCATTTT
cdr3_aa: CASSRTSLPQHF

clone_size: NA
d_call: TRBD1
j_call: TRBJ2-7
v_call: TRBV19
cdr3_nt: TGTGCCAGTAGCCGGACAGGGATCCACGAGCAGTACTTC
cdr3_aa: CASSRTGIHEQYF

clone_size: NA
d_call: NA
j_call: TRBJ2-7
v_call: TRBV6-5
cdr3_nt: TGTGCCAGCAATAACAGGAGAAACGAGCAGTACTTC
cdr3_aa: CASNNRRNEQYF

clone_size: NA
d_call: TRBD2
j_call: TRBJ2-1
v_call: TRBV18
cdr3_nt: TGTGCCAGCTCACCAGGACTAGCGAAGGATGAGCAGTTCTTC
cdr3_aa: CASSPGLAKDEQFF

clone_size: NA
d_call: NA
j_call: TRBJ1-4
v_call: TRBV30
cdr3_nt: TGTGCCTGGAGTGGAGGTACAACTAATGAAAAACTGTTTTTT
cdr3_aa: CAWSGGTTNEKLFF

clone_size: NA
d_call: NA
j_call: TRBJ2-7
v_call: TRBV7-9
cdr3_nt: TGTGCCAGCAGCTTAACCGCCTACGAGCAGTACTTC
cdr3_aa: CASSLTAYEQYF

clone_size: NA
d_call: NA
j_call: TRBJ2-7
v_call: TRBV7-2
cdr3_nt: TGTGCCAGCAGCTTAATCCAGCTCGGCGAGCAGTACTTC
cdr3_aa: CASSLIQLGEQYF

clone_size: NA
d_call: NA
j_call: TRBJ1-2
v_call: TRBV6-5
cdr3_nt: TGTGCCAGCAAACCCGGGGGGTTTCACTATGGCTACACCTTC
cdr3_aa: CASKPGGFHYGYTF

clone_size: NA
d_call: TRBD1
j_call: TRBJ2-5
v_call: TRBV5-1
cdr3_nt: TGCGCCAGCAGCATCCGGGACAGGGGGGAAGTACGAGAGACCCAGTACTTC
cdr3_aa: CASSIRDRGEVRETQYF

clone_size: NA
d_call: NA
j_call: TRBJ1-1
v_call: TRBV20-1
cdr3_nt: TGCAGTGCTAGTCCGGGATGGGACACTGAAGCTTTCTTT
cdr3_aa: CSASPGWDTEAFF

clone_size: NA
d_call: NA
j_call: TRBJ1-1
v_call: TRBV3-1/TRBV3-2
cdr3_nt: TGTGCCAGCAGCCAAGGCGGGGGATGGGAGACTGAAGCTTTCTTT
cdr3_aa: CASSQGGGWETEAFF

clone_size: few
d_call: TRBD1
j_call: TRBJ1-5
v_call: TRBV4-3
cdr3_nt: TGCGCCAGCAGCCAACAACAGGGGACGGAGCCCCAGCATTTT
cdr3_aa: CASSQQQGTEPQHF

clone_size: NA
d_call: NA
j_call: TRBJ1-1
v_call: TRBV7-9
cdr3_nt: TGTGCCAGCAGCTTAGGGTTACAGCAGAAAGCTTTCTTT
cdr3_aa: CASSLGLQQKAFF

clone_size: NA
d_call: TRBD1
j_call: TRBJ1-1
v_call: TRBV6-2/TRBV6-3
cdr3_nt: TGTGCCAGCAGCCGGGGACAGCCAAACACTGAAGCTTTCTTT
cdr3_aa: CASSRGQPNTEAFF

clone_size: NA
d_call: NA
j_call: TRBJ2-1
v_call: TRBV5-1
cdr3_nt: TGCGCCAGCAGCCCGCGGGACTCCCACCGAAATGAGCAGTTCTTC
cdr3_aa: CASSPRDSHRNEQFF

clone_size: NA
d_call: TRBD1
j_call: TRBJ1-2
v_call: TRBV5-1
cdr3_nt: TGCGCCAGCAGCTTGGTGGGGACAGCCTATGGCTACACCTTC
cdr3_aa: CASSLVGTAYGYTF

clone_size: NA
d_call: TRBD1
j_call: TRBJ1-1
v_call: TRBV29-1
cdr3_nt: TGCAGCGTTTCCTCAGGGACAGCGAGGAACACTGAAGCTTTCTTT
cdr3_aa: CSVSSGTARNTEAFF

clone_size: NA
d_call: TRBD1
j_call: TRBJ2-5
v_call: TRBV29-1
cdr3_nt: TGCAGCGTCCAACAGGGGGCCGGGGAGACCCAGTACTTC
cdr3_aa: CSVQQGAGETQYF

clone_size: NA
d_call: TRBD1
j_call: TRBJ1-1
v_call: TRBV6-6
cdr3_nt: TGTGCCAGCAGTATTCCGGGACAGGGATCTGAAGCTTTCTTT
cdr3_aa: CASSIPGQGSEAFF

clone_size: NA
d_call: NA
j_call: TRBJ1-2
v_call: TRBV27
cdr3_nt: TGTGCCAGCAGTTTTGGACTGAACTATGGCTACACCTTC
cdr3_aa: CASSFGLNYGYTF

clone_size: NA
d_call: TRBD2
j_call: TRBJ2-7
v_call: TRBV9
cdr3_nt: TGTGCCAGCAGCGGGGGACAGCGGGGGGCCTACGAGCAGTACTTC
cdr3_aa: CASSGGQRGAYEQYF

clone_size: NA
d_call: NA
j_call: TRBJ1-2
v_call: TRBV4-3
cdr3_nt: TGCGCCAGCAGCCGTTACGGGACTAGGGAGGGCTACACCTTC
cdr3_aa: CASSRYGTREGYTF

clone_size: NA
d_call: NA
j_call: TRBJ1-4
v_call: TRBV7-6
cdr3_nt: TGTGCCAGCAGCTTAGCAGAGAATGAAAAACTGTTTTTT
cdr3_aa: CASSLAENEKLFF

clone_size: NA
d_call: NA
j_call: TRBJ1-1
v_call: TRBV7-9
cdr3_nt: TGTGCCAGCAGCTCCGTTTGGGCAGACACTGAAGCTTTCTTT
cdr3_aa: CASSSVWADTEAFF

clone_size: NA
d_call: TRBD1
j_call: TRBJ1-3
v_call: TRBV13
cdr3_nt: TGTGCCAGCAGCTTAGGGGACAGGTTGGGAAACACCATATATTTT
cdr3_aa: CASSLGDRLGNTIYF

clone_size: NA
d_call: TRBD1
j_call: TRBJ2-7
v_call: TRBV3-1/TRBV3-2
cdr3_nt: TGTGCCAGCAGCCAAGAGGGACAGGGCGAACGGTACTTC
cdr3_aa: CASSQEGQGERYF

clone_size: NA
d_call: NA
j_call: TRBJ1-1
v_call: TRBV19
cdr3_nt: TGTGCCAGTAGGGATCTTCTTCGGGCTTTCTTT
cdr3_aa: CASRDLLRAFF

clone_size: NA
d_call: NA
j_call: TRBJ1-1
v_call: TRBV7-3
cdr3_nt: TGTGCCAGCAGCCAACAGGGGAACACTGAAGCTTTCTTT
cdr3_aa: CASSQQGNTEAFF